The following is a TCR beta chain sequence with its context. Its cognate antigen has yet to be identified. Base qualities were left out, and no much larger clone turns up one base away. Libraries were prepared through the immunoSEQ multiplex PCR assay. In TCRdb, the immuneACCESS table is reduced to in-frame sequences with V and J assigned. These tables do not hold every clone; where another copy was compared, an unresolved V gene accounts for under half, and the others remain unexplained. For this sample there are some 10,000 clones; about 82% appear just once. Together, the top ten hold 4.3% of the sample. This sample was taken from a study of tumor T cells in aggressive B-cell lymphoma (dated by TCRdb to the late 2010s). Trimming costs V 5 bases and J 2 bases, and their ends lie 9 bases apart. Per the germline V gene, SGHTA is the CDR1 and FQGNSA is the CDR2. The CDR3 sequence holds 13 residues, the cysteine and phenylalanine included. Here the CDR3 DNA is all that survives: 39 bases in frame from base 1.

This sequence was found in an adult with diffuse large B cell lymphoma. The sequence links TRBV7-2 to TRBJ2-5; the D gene remains uncertain. The specimen was tumor tissue. The DNA is TGTGCCAGCAGCCCCCTCAGGCAAGAGACCCAGTACTTC. Translated, this is CASSPLRQETQYF.